Shown below are 22 T cell receptor beta chains from a single sample sequenced in a study of cytomegalovirus exposure and HLA in healthy donors. 13 Jbeta primers and 60 Vbeta primers were used for the PCR. TCRdb's table, derived via immunoSEQ multiplex PCR, lists solely in-frame clones and lacks some. The repertoire holds 200,000 to 300,000 clones, almost 85% seen once, with roughly 2% in the top ten. Material for sequencing was PBMCs. The receptors originated from a woman in her thirties or forties in good health and CMV-seropositive.

A note on this clone: The same CDR3 also results from other DNA sequences found in this sample. The rearrangement links TRBV28 to TRBJ2-7; TRBD1 agrees at 7 bases. The CDR3 sequence is 14 residues long. The V gene's germline CDR1 is MDHEN and CDR2 SYDVKM. V dropped 6 bases and J dropped 2; count of bases not matched to a gene: 7. The DNA for the CDR3 is TGTGCCAGCAGCCTCTGGGGACAGACCTACGAGCAGTACTTC. Translating it yields CASSLWGQTYEQYF.

The gene calls are TRBV27 and TRBJ2-5, with 8 bases identical to TRBD1. Trimming took 6 bases from V and 0 from J; bases not matched to a gene: 3. This CDR3 comprises 14 residues. The germline gives CDR1 MNHEY, CDR2 SMNVEV (reference sequence). The CDR3 region is CASRRTGNQETQYF. CDR3 coding DNA: TGTGCCAGCAGGAGGACAGGGAACCAAGAGACCCAGTACTTC.

This chain connects TRBV4-2 to TRBJ1-1; maybe TRBD1 (5 bases). The length of the CDR3 is 15 residues. Germline CDR1 is LGHNA and CDR2 is YNFKEQ. The ends were cut back, 0 bases at V and 5 bases at J, with 13 bases in the middle. The CDR3 loop reads CASSQDEGTWTEAFF. The CDR3 nucleotides are TGTGCCAGCAGCCAAGATGAAGGGACTTGGACTGAAGCTTTCTTT.

This clone appeared a few times. The rearrangement links TRBV18 to TRBJ1-1; the match to TRBD1 covers 7 bases. Germline V gene sequence: CDR1 KGHSH, CDR2 LQKENI. This CDR3 is 15 amino acids long. V gave up 3 bases and J gave up 0 bases; unmatched junction bases: 4. CDR3 bases: TGTGCCAGCTCACCGGGACAGATCATGAACACTGAAGCTTTCTTT. It codes for CASSPGQIMNTEAFF. The entire variable domain, with the rest obtained from reference TRBV18 and TRBJ1-1, is as follows: NAGVMQNPRHLVRRRGQEARLRCSPMKGHSHVYWYRQLPEEGLKFMVYLQKENIIDESGMPKERFSAEFPKEGPSILRIQQVVRGDSAAYFCASSPGQIMNTEAFFGQGTRLTVV.

The gene calls are TRBV19 and TRBJ2-2; D is perhaps TRBD2 (6 bases). CDR1 and CDR2 from the germline V gene are LNHDA and SQIVND (reference sequence). Trimming left V 7 bases short and J 6 bases short, with 15 bases between. The CDR3 sequence is 14 residues long. The CDR3 DNA is TGTGCCAGTAAGAACGGTGGGGAGGCCGGGGAGCTGTTTTTT. Translation: CASKNGGEAGELFF. The whole variable domain, filled in from reference TRBV19 and TRBJ2-2, reads DGGITQSPKYLFRKEGQNVTLSCEQNLNHDAMYWYRQDPGQGLRLIYYSQIVNDFQKGDIAEGYSVSREKKESFPLTVTSAQKNPTAFYLCASKNGGEAGELFFGEGSRLTVL.

The chain joins TRBV2 to TRBJ2-1; 7 bases line up with TRBD1. Per the germline V gene, CDR1 is SNHLY and CDR2 is FYNNEI. This CDR3 spans 16 amino acids. V trimming: 4 bases; J trimming: 0 bases; junction bases outside the gene matches: 6. The CDR3 reads CASSAEQGTSYNEQFF. The CDR3 nucleotides are TGTGCCAGCAGTGCAGAACAGGGGACCTCCTACAATGAGCAGTTCTTC.

The chain joins TRBV7-2 to TRBJ2-1; the match to TRBD1 covers 10 bases. Germline loops: CDR1 SGHTA, CDR2 FQGNSA. The CDR3 spans 15 residues. V lost 6 bases, J lost 6 bases, and 8 bases stayed unmatched. CDR3 nucleotide sequence: TGTGCCAGCAGACCCGGGACAGGGGAATTCAATGAGCAGTTCTTC. Its translation is CASRPGTGEFNEQFF.

Concerning this clone itself: This sample also contains other DNA sequences that code for the same CDR3. The chain joins TRBV4-3 to TRBJ1-5; D is ambiguous. Germline CDR1 LGHNA, CDR2 YSLEER. This CDR3 comprises 13 residues. V gave up 0 bases and J gave up 5 bases, with 5 bases separating them. CDR3 in amino acids: CASSQERDQPQHF. CDR3 coding DNA: TGCGCCAGCAGCCAAGAGAGAGATCAGCCCCAGCATTTT.

The rearrangement links TRBV7-3 to TRBJ2-5; a possible D gene is TRBD2 (6 bases). The CDR3 consists of 14 residues. Trimming shortened V by 5 bases and J by 4 bases, and 14 bases separated the two germline ends. The germline gives CDR1 SGHTA, CDR2 FQGTGA. CDR3 region: CASSLSGERETQYF. In DNA form, the CDR3 reads TGTGCCAGCAGCCTCTCGGGGGAAAGAGAGACCCAGTACTTC. The full variable domain, rest sourced from reference TRBV7-3 and TRBJ2-5, is GAGVSQTPSNKVTEKGKYVELRCDPISGHTALYWYRQSLGQGPEFLIYFQGTGAADDSGLPNDRFFAVRPEGSVSTLKIQRTERGDSAVYLCASSLSGERETQYFGPGTRLLVL.

J is TRBJ2-2 and V is TRBV7-2, with D unclear. CDR1 SGHTA and CDR2 FQGNSA come from the germline V gene. This CDR3 region has 12 residues. Trimming pared 3 bases from V and 3 bases from J, leaving 2 bases between. The CDR3 reads CASSFYTGELFF. As DNA, the CDR3 is TGTGCCAGCAGCTTCTACACCGGGGAGCTGTTTTTT.

The chain has TRBV4-3 and TRBJ2-2, with 9 bases that match TRBD2. Germline V gene data show CDR1 as LGHNA and CDR2 as YSLEER. Germline trimming cut 0 bases from V and 5 bases from J; bases unmatched to any gene: 7. This CDR3 spans 17 amino acids. The CDR3 nucleotides read TGCGCCAGCAGCCAAGATTTAGCGGGAGCTGGTACCGGGGAGCTGTTTTTT. Translating gives CASSQDLAGAGTGELFF.

This rearrangement joins TRBV5-1 to TRBJ2-7; 9 nucleotides line up with TRBD2. V was pared by 7 bases and J by 2 bases, with 7 bases of the junction left unmatched. Germline V gene data show CDR1 as SGHRS and CDR2 as YFSETQ. The CDR3 covers 14 residues. CDR3 bases: TGCGCCAGCCGGCGGGTAGCGGGAGCCTACGAGCAGTACTTC. The encoded protein is CASRRVAGAYEQYF. The full variable domain, with the rest looked up from reference TRBV5-1 and TRBJ2-7, is KAGVTQTPRYLIKTRGQQVTLSCSPISGHRSVSWYQQTPGQGLQFLFEYFSETQRNKGNFPGRFSGRQFSNSRSEMNVSTLELGDSALYLCASRRVAGAYEQYFGPGTRLTVT.

The sample holds a few counts of this clone. The chain employs TRBV18 and TRBJ1-1; D ambiguous. V was shortened by 5 bases and J by 0 bases, with 10 bases between the two germline ends. Germline CDR1 reads KGHSH; CDR2 reads LQKENI. CDR3 length: 14 residues. The CDR3: CASSSDGVNTEAFF. The CDR3 DNA sequence: TGTGCCAGCTCATCGGACGGGGTGAACACTGAAGCTTTCTTT.

Of note for this clone: Within the sample, other DNA sequences also encode this same CDR3. The chain recombines TRBV29-1 with TRBJ2-7; TRBD1 matches 8 bases. The germline V gene encodes CDR1 SQVTM and CDR2 ANQGSEA. This CDR3 comprises 13 residues. With V trimmed by 7 bases and J by 4 bases, 9 bases remained unmatched. CDR3 sequence reads: CSARTGSSYEQYF. DNA of the CDR3: TGCAGCGCTCGGACAGGGAGTAGTTACGAGCAGTACTTC.

This chain uses TRBV18 with TRBJ2-7; D is possibly TRBD2 (5 bases). CDR3 size: 14 residues. CDR1 KGHSH and CDR2 LQKENI come from the germline V gene. Trimming cost V 6 bases and J 3 bases, with 15 bases left between them. The CDR3 DNA reads as TGTGCCAGCTCGCCCTACTCCGGGGACTACGAGCAGTACTTC. This sequence encodes CASSPYSGDYEQYF.

The V and J genes are TRBV7-9 and TRBJ2-1; a possible D gene is TRBD2 (6 bases). V was trimmed by 2 bases and J by 8 bases, leaving 19 bases between them. Germline CDR1 and CDR2: SEHNR and FQNEAQ (reference sequence). The CDR3 covers 16 residues. The CDR3 DNA reads as TGTGCCAGCAGCTTATACACTAGCCTGAATCTCCATGAGCAGTTCTTC. This codes for CASSLYTSLNLHEQFF.

This clone was picked up many times. The chain couples TRBV19 to TRBJ2-7, with 9 positions matching TRBD2. The CDR3 length is 14 residues. Germline CDR1 LNHDA, CDR2 SQIVND (reference sequence). The J segment lost 2 bases and the V segment lost 3 bases, leaving 2 bases of the junction unmatched. The CDR3 region has the DNA TGTGCCAGTAGTATTGTAGCGGGAGCCTACGAGCAGTACTTC. Amino acids: CASSIVAGAYEQYF.

The V gene is TRBV4-2, the J gene TRBJ1-3; TRBD1 aligns across 9 bases. Trimming removed 1 base from V and 2 bases from J; junction bases left unmatched: 3. The germline V gene has CDR1 LGHNA and CDR2 YNFKEQ. The CDR3 covers 16 residues. The chain's CDR3 is CASSQGTGEPGNTIYF. DNA of the CDR3: TGTGCCAGCAGCCAAGGGACAGGGGAACCTGGAAACACCATATATTTT.

The chain has TRBV5-4 and TRBJ2-3; TRBD2 agrees at 10 bases. The CDR3 totals 14 residues. The junction had 6 bases not matched to a gene; V was cut back by 2 bases and J by 9 bases. Germline CDR1 reads SGHNT; CDR2 reads YYREEE (reference sequence). The CDR3 DNA reads as TGTGCCAGCAGCTTAGACCTAGCGGGGGCCACGCAGTATTTT. Translation gives CASSLDLAGATQYF.

V and J are TRBV5-1 and TRBJ2-3; possible D gene TRBD2, 5 bases. Germline V lookup: CDR1 SGHRS, CDR2 YFSETQ. Between the trimmed V and J ends, which lost 4 bases and 0 bases, there was a span of 9 bases. The CDR3 consists of 14 residues. The CDR3, as DNA: TGCGCCAGCAGCCGAAGCGGTAGCACAGATACGCAGTATTTT. Its translation is CASSRSGSTDTQYF.

The V and J genes are TRBV7-9 and TRBJ2-2, with 10 bases lining up with TRBD1. This CDR3 has 16 amino acids. The junction had 7 bases not matched to a gene; V was cut back by 5 bases and J by 4 bases. The V gene's germline CDR1 is SEHNR and CDR2 FQNEAQ (reference sequence). The DNA for the CDR3 is TGTGCCAGCAGCCCGGACAGGGGGTATGGCACCGGGGAGCTGTTTTTT. Encoded protein: CASSPDRGYGTGELFF.

This chain links TRBV5-1 with TRBJ2-1, with D perhaps matching TRBD2 (6 bases). The CDR3 has 16 amino acids. V lost 3 bases, J lost 0 bases, and 13 bases lay in between. Germline loops: CDR1 SGHRS, CDR2 YFSETQ. The CDR3 nucleotides are TGCGCCAGCAGCTCTCAGGGAGGTGCCTCCTACAATGAGCAGTTCTTC. Its protein product is CASSSQGGASYNEQFF.